These T cell receptor beta chains were read from a single sample in a study of neoadjuvant nivolumab and ipilimumab in lung cancer. Profiling relied on immunoSEQ multiplex PCR, and the TCRdb table lists in-frame clones only, not all of them. The sample includes 18,000 or so clones, roughly three quarters of them seen just once. The specimen comprised tumor tissue, sampled after neoadjuvant nivolumab, alone or with ipilimumab, at or shortly before surgery. The receptors shown here come from an adult with non-small cell lung cancer. The CDR3 runs from the conserved cysteine through the conserved F or W. The D gene is left open where the match is weak. Rows may omit the clone size; those that give it use once, few, many or a size class.

>TRBJ1-5|-|TRBV7-1|-
CASSPRTQPQHF
TGTGCCAGCAGCCCCCGGACTCAGCCCCAGCATTTT
>TRBJ2-6|-|TRBV18|-
CASSRDASSGANVLTF
TGTGCCAGCTCCCGGGACGCTAGCTCTGGGGCCAACGTCCTGACTTTC
>TRBJ2-7|-|TRBV6-1|-
CASIVQWGLYEQYF
TGTGCCAGCATTGTCCAATGGGGGCTCTACGAGCAGTACTTC
>TRBJ2-2|-|TRBV6-5|TRBD1
CASSRPGQVTGELFF
TGTGCCAGCAGCCGCCCGGGACAGGTCACCGGGGAGCTGTTTTTT
>TRBJ2-3|-|TRBV5-1|-
CASSLGGNTDTQYF
TGCGCCAGCAGCTTGGGGGGCAACACAGATACGCAGTATTTT
>TRBJ2-1|-|TRBV7-2|-
CASSLRGATYNEQFF
TGTGCCAGCAGCTTGAGGGGAGCCACCTACAATGAGCAGTTCTTC
>TRBJ2-5|-|TRBV7-2|TRBD2
CASSQGQRGLRETQYF
TGTGCCAGCAGCCAGGGCCAGCGGGGGCTCCGTGAGACCCAGTACTTC
>TRBJ2-3|-|TRBV2|-
CATALGADTQYF
TGTGCCACTGCTCTGGGGGCAGATACGCAGTATTTT
>TRBJ2-7|-|TRBV4-2|-
CASSQDLGGSREQYF
TGTGCCAGCAGCCAAGATCTTGGGGGGTCCAGGGAGCAGTACTTC
>TRBJ1-2|once|TRBV14|-
CASSQASEPFKHYGYTF
TGTGCCAGCAGCCAAGCCAGCGAACCCTTCAAACACTATGGCTACACCTTC
>TRBJ2-5|few|TRBV27|TRBD1
CASSLSTGLETQYF
TGTGCCAGCAGTTTATCGACAGGGTTAGAGACCCAGTACTTC
>TRBJ1-1|once|TRBV5-6|-
CASSFFKGGQNTEAFF
TGTGCCAGCAGTTTCTTTAAGGGCGGCCAGAACACTGAAGCTTTCTTT
>TRBJ2-3|-|TRBV5-1|TRBD2
CASSLDGGAYTQYF
TGCGCCAGCAGCTTGGACGGGGGGGCTTATACGCAGTATTTT
>TRBJ1-1|-|TRBV6-5|-
CASSPRGNEAFF
TGTGCCAGCAGCCCGCGGGGAAATGAAGCTTTCTTT
>TRBJ1-6|few|TRBV7-9|-
CASSLDFTGRQNSPLHF
TGTGCCAGCAGCTTAGACTTCACCGGGCGGCAAAATTCACCCCTCCACTTT